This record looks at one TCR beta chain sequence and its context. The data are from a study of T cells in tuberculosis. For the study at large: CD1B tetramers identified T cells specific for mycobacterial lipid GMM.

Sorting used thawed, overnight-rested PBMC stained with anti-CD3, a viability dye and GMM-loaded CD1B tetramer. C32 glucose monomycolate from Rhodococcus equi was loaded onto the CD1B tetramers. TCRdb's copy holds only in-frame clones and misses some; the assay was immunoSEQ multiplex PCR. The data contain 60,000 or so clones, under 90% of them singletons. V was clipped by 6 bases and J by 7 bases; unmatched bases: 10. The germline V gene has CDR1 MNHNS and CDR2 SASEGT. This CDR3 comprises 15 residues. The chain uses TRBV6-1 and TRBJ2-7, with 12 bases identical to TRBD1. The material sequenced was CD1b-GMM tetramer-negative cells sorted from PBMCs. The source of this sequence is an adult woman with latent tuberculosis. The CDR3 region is CASSPHRDRGLEQYF. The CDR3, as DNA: TGTGCCAGCAGCCCACACCGGGACAGGGGGCTTGAGCAGTACTTC.